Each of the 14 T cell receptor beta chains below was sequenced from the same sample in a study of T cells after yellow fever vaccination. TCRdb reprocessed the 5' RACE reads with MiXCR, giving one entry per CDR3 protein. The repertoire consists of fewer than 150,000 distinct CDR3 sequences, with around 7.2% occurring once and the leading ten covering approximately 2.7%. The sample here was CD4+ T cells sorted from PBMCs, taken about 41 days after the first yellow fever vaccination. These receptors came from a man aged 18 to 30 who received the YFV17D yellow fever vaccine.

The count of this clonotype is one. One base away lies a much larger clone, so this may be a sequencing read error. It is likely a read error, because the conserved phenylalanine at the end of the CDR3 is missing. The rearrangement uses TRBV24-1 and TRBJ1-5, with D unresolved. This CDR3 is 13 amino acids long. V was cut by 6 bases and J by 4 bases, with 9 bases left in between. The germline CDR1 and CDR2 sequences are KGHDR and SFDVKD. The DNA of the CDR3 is TGTGCCACCAGTAGAGACGGAAATCAGCCCCAGCATTTA. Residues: CATSRDGNQPQHL.

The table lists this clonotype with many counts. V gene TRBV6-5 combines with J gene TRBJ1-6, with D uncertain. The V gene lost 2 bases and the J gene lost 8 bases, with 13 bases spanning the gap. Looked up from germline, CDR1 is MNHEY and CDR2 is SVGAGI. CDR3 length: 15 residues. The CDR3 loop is CASSYGRAFYSPLHF. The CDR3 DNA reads TGTGCCAGCAGTTACGGGCGGGCGTTTTATTCACCCCTCCACTTT.

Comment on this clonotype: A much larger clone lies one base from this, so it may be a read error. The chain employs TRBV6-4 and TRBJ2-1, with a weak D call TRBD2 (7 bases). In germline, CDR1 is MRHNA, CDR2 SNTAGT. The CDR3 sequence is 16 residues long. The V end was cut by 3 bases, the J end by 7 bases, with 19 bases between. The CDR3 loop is CASSDFLVGGLNEQFF. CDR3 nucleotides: TGTGCCAGCAGTGATTTCCTAGTGGGGGGGCTGAATGAGCAGTTCTTC.

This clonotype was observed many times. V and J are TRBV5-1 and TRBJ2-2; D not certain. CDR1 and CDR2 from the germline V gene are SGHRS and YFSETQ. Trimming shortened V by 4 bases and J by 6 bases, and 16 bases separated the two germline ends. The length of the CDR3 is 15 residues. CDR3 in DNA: TGCGCCAGCAGCACTATCTCAGGTGACGCCGGGGAGCTGTTTTTT. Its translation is CASSTISGDAGELFF. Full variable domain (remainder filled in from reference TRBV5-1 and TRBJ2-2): KAGVTQTPRYLIKTRGQQVTLSCSPISGHRSVSWYQQTPGQGLQFLFEYFSETQRNKGNFPGRFSGRQFSNSRSEMNVSTLELGDSALYLCASSTISGDAGELFFGEGSRLTVL.

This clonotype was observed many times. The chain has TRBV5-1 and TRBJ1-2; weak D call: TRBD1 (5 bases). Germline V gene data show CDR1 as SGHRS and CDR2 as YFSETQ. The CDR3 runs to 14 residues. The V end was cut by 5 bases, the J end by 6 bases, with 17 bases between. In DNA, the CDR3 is TGCGCCAGCAGGCTTCTAGGACAAAACGATGGCTACACCTTC. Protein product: CASRLLGQNDGYTF.

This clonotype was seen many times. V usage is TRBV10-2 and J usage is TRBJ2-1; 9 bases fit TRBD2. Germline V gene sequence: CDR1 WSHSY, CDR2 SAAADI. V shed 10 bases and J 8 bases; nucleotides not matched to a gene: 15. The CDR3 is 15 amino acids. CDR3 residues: CATAPGASGTHEQFF. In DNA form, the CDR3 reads TGCGCCACTGCCCCTGGGGCTAGCGGGACCCATGAGCAGTTCTTC.

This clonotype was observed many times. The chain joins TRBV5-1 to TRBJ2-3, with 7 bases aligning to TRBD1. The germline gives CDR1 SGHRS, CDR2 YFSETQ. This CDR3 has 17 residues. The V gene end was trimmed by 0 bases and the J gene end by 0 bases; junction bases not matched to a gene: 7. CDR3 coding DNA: TGCGCCAGCAGCTTGGGTAGACAGGGTACTAGCACAGATACGCAGTATTTT. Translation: CASSLGRQGTSTDTQYF.

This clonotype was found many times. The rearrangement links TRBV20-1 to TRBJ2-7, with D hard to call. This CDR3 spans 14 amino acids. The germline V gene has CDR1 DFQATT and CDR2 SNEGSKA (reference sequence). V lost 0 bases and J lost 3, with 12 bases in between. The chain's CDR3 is CSARDSQRFYEQYF. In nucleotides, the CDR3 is TGCAGTGCTAGAGATTCGCAGAGATTCTACGAGCAGTACTTC.

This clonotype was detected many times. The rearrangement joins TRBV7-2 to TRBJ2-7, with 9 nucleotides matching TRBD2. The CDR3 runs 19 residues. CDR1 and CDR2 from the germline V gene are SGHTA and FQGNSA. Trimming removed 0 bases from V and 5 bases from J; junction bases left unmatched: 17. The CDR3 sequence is CASSLALGRLAGKLDEQYF. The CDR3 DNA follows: TGTGCCAGCAGCTTAGCTTTGGGTAGGCTAGCGGGGAAGTTGGACGAGCAGTACTTC.

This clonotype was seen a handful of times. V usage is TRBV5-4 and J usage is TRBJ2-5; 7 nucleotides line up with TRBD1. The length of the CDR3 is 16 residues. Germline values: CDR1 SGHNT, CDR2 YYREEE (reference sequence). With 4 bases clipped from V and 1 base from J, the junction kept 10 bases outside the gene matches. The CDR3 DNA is TGTGCCAGCAGCCGGCCCACCCGGGACAGCCAAGAGACCCAGTACTTC. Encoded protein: CASSRPTRDSQETQYF.

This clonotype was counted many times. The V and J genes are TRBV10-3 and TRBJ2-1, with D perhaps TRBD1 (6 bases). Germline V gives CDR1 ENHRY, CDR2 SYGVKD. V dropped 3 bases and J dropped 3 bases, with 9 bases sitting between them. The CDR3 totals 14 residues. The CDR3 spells CAISETGSYNEQFF. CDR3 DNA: TGTGCCATCAGTGAAACAGGGAGCTACAATGAGCAGTTCTTC.

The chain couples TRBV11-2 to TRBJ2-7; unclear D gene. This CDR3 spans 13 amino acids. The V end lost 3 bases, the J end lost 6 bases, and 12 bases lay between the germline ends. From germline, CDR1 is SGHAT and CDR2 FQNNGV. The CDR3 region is CASSFAGPGEQYF. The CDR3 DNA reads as TGTGCCAGCAGCTTCGCCGGGCCGGGCGAGCAGTACTTC. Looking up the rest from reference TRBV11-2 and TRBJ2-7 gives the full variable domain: EAGVAQSPRYKIIEKRQSVAFWCNPISGHATLYWYQQILGQGPKLLIQFQNNGVVDDSQLPKDRFSAERLKGVDSTLKIQPAKLEDSAVYLCASSFAGPGEQYFGPGTRLTVT.

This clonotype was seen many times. Here the CDR3 DNA reads TGTGCCAGCAGTTTAGCAGGATCGAACACCGGGGAGCTGTTTTTT. Its translation: CASSLAGSNTGELFF. The chain uses TRBV12-3 or TRBV12-4 and TRBJ2-2; D is undetermined. V was shortened by 0 bases and J by 0 bases, with 5 bases between the two germline ends. The CDR3 totals 15 residues.

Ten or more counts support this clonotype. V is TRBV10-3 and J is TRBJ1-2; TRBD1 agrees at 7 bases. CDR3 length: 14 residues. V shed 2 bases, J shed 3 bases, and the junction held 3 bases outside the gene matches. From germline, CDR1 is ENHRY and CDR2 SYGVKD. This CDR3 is CAISEDRVYYGYTF. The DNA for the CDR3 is TGTGCCATCAGTGAGGACAGGGTTTACTATGGCTACACCTTC.